These 23 T cell receptor beta chains were sequenced from one sample in a study of human T cells and chemical hapten exposure. MiXCR, applied by TCRdb to the RACE reads, yields one record per CDR3 protein. The sample holds more than 80,000 distinct CDR3 sequences, 10% to 14% seen once. Described time point: patch test 3, about 24 weeks after DPC sensitization. Regarding treatment: therapeutic diphenylcyclopropenone sensitization with weekly scalp DPC. Sequencing used whole blood, obtained in connection with sensitization to the hapten diphenylcyclopropenone (DPC). The source is a woman aged 45-60 years with alopecia areata. Some clones in this sample may be carry-over from other donors' samples.

This clonotype has at least ten counts. The V call is TRBV7-9, the J call TRBJ2-3; 14 nucleotides agree with TRBD2. Germline V gene sequence: CDR1 SEHNR, CDR2 FQNEAQ (reference sequence). V lost 4 bases and J lost 3; bases outside the gene matches: 12. The CDR3 spans 19 residues. Here the CDR3 DNA reads TGTGCCAGCAGCTCCCCGACTAGCGGGAGGGCCGCTGTAACAGATACGCAGTATTTT. This codes for CASSSPTSGRAAVTDTQYF. The full variable domain, its missing parts supplied by reference TRBV7-9 and TRBJ2-3, is DTGVSQNPRHKITKRGQNVTFRCDPISEHNRLYWYRQTLGQGPEFLTYFQNEAQLEKSRLLSDRFSAERPKGSFSTLEIQRTEQGDSAMYLCASSSPTSGRAAVTDTQYFGPGTRLTVL.

V is TRBV7-2 and J is TRBJ2-1; D is uncertain. The CDR3 is 13 amino acids. From germline, CDR1 is SGHTA and CDR2 FQGNSA. V was cut by 2 bases and J by 4 bases, with 6 bases left in between. CDR3 residues: CASSLQAYNEQFF. In DNA, the CDR3 is TGTGCCAGCAGCTTACAGGCTTACAATGAGCAGTTCTTC.

This clonotype has more than one count but fewer than ten. This chain uses TRBV6-5 with TRBJ2-3; tentatively, D is TRBD1 (6 bases). Germline V CDR1 and CDR2: MNHEY, SVGAGI. V shed 2 bases and J shed 9 bases, with 12 bases lying between them. The CDR3 runs to 13 residues. The CDR3 loop is CASSYGRGDTQYF. The CDR3 DNA reads as TGTGCCAGCAGTTACGGCAGGGGCGACACGCAGTATTTT.

There are a few counts of this clonotype. The junction departs from the called germline gene at one end, perhaps through a read error. The chain couples TRBV7-7 to TRBJ2-2, with D unclear. CDR3 length equals 14 residues. Per germline, CDR1 SSHAT and CDR2 FNYEAQ (reference sequence). This CDR3 is CASSPRIDTGELFF. The CDR3 DNA is TGTGCTAGCAGCCCCCGGATTGACACCGGGGAGCTGTTTTTT.

This clonotype was counted a few times. The chain employs TRBV2 and TRBJ2-7; D possibly corresponds to TRBD1 (6 bases). The CDR3 totals 15 residues. Germline V gene sequence: CDR1 SNHLY, CDR2 FYNNEI. Trimming shortened V by 6 bases and J by 2 bases, and 17 bases separated the two germline ends. The CDR3 DNA sequence: TGTGCCAGCAGCGCCGTGGCAGGGGCTACCTACGAGCAGTACTTC. The encoded protein is CASSAVAGATYEQYF.

The table lists this clonotype with many counts. The V call is TRBV20-1, the J call TRBJ1-2; D ambiguous. From germline, CDR1 is DFQATT and CDR2 SNEGSKA (reference sequence). V lost 0 bases and J 4 bases, leaving 15 bases between the germline ends. The CDR3 spans 15 residues. The CDR3 loop is CSARDPWNSLYGYTF. For the CDR3, the DNA is TGCAGTGCTAGAGATCCATGGAATAGCCTCTATGGCTACACCTTC.

This clonotype has ten or more counts. The genes are TRBV24-1 and TRBJ2-3, with 9 positions matching TRBD2. Per germline, CDR1 KGHDR and CDR2 SFDVKD. V was pared by 5 bases and J by 6 bases, with 11 bases of the junction left unmatched. The CDR3 totals 16 residues. The CDR3, as DNA: TGTGCCACCAGTGCTTCCCTAGCGGGACTTTCGGATACGCAGTATTTT. As protein: CATSASLAGLSDTQYF.

This clonotype was observed many times. The chain carries TRBV5-6 and TRBJ2-5, with a tentative D call TRBD2 (7 bases). This CDR3 spans 15 amino acids. Looked up from germline, CDR1 is SGHDT and CDR2 is YYEEEE. Trimming shortened V by 4 bases and J by 3 bases, and 16 bases separated the two germline ends. CDR3 amino acids: CASSVLGGAEETQYF. CDR3 bases: TGTGCCAGCAGCGTATTGGGGGGGGCTGAAGAGACCCAGTACTTC.

At least ten counts were recorded for this clonotype. This chain connects TRBV29-1 to TRBJ2-7; TRBD2 might be the D (6 bases). The V and J ends lost 1 base and 5 bases respectively, with 18 bases between them. The germline V gene encodes CDR1 SQVTM and CDR2 ANQGSEA. The CDR3 is 15 amino acids. CDR3 in amino acids: CSVEVTGTPGNEQYF. CDR3 DNA sequence: TGCAGCGTTGAAGTTACCGGGACTCCCGGCAACGAGCAGTACTTC.

This clonotype was counted ten times or more. The chain employs TRBV11-2 and TRBJ2-1; D tentatively reads TRBD1 or TRBD2 (5 bases each). The CDR3 totals 15 residues. Between the trimmed V and J ends, which lost 5 bases and 2 bases, there was a span of 13 bases. Germline values: CDR1 SGHAT, CDR2 FQNNGV. This CDR3 is CASSRVRGAYNEQFF. DNA for the CDR3: TGTGCCAGCAGCCGAGTCCGAGGGGCCTACAATGAGCAGTTCTTC.

The rearrangement joins TRBV28 to TRBJ2-6; D is uncertain. The CDR3 length is 14 residues. In germline, CDR1 is MDHEN, CDR2 SYDVKM. V was shortened by 10 bases and J by 2 bases, with 12 bases between the two germline ends. The CDR3 loop reads CANSLIPGANVLTF. In DNA, the CDR3 is TGTGCCAACAGCCTGATCCCTGGGGCCAACGTCCTGACTTTC.

This clonotype was counted many times. The chain recombines TRBV6-2 or TRBV6-3 with TRBJ2-7; D may be TRBD2 (5 bases). CDR3 size: 14 residues. V shed 2 bases and J shed 0 bases, with 8 bases lying between them. Germline V lookup: CDR1 MNHEY, CDR2 SVGEGT. CDR3 coding DNA: TGTGCCAGCAGTTACCTCGAGGGCTCCTACGAGCAGTACTTC. As protein: CASSYLEGSYEQYF.

As regards this clonotype: Possible read error: a much larger clone is one base away. J is TRBJ1-5 and V is TRBV20-1; D gene unclear. V was shortened by 5 bases and J by 1 base, with 9 bases between the two germline ends. The CDR3 has 13 residues. Germline V lookup: CDR1 DFQATT, CDR2 SNEGSKA (reference sequence). CDR3 nucleotide sequence: TGCAGTGCTGGGGTGCAGAGCAATCAGCCCCAGCATTTT. It translates to CSAGVQSNQPQHF.

The genes are TRBV15 and TRBJ1-5; D not resolved. From germline, CDR1 is LNHNV and CDR2 YYDKDF (reference sequence). This CDR3 comprises 14 residues. CDR3 residues: CATPVDPTRTAQHF. The CDR3 DNA is TGTGCGACTCCGGTGGACCCCACCCGAACAGCCCAGCATTTT.

This clonotype has only a few counts. This sequence joins TRBV5-1 and TRBJ2-3; 8 bases are a match to TRBD2. Germline loops: CDR1 SGHRS, CDR2 YFSETQ. J was trimmed by 4 bases and V by 4 bases; bases with no gene match: 14. This CDR3 has 17 residues. CDR3 loop: CASSTGLAGGPSDTQYF. CDR3 nucleotides: TGCGCCAGCAGCACCGGACTAGCCGGAGGGCCATCAGATACGCAGTATTTT.

Notes on this clonotype: At one of its ends the junction is not consistent with the germline gene, which may arise from a read error. This chain uses TRBV5-4 with TRBJ2-5; D may match TRBD1 or TRBD2 (5 bases each). The CDR3 length is 15 residues. Per germline, CDR1 SGHNT and CDR2 YYREEE (reference sequence). The CDR3 DNA reads as TGTGCCAGCAGCTCTTGGGACCCACTACAAGAGATCCAGTACTTC. Its translation is CASSSWDPLQEIQYF.

The V and J genes are TRBV5-1 and TRBJ2-7; D remains ambiguous. Trimming removed 0 bases at V and 2 bases at J, with 12 bases between. Germline loops: CDR1 SGHRS, CDR2 YFSETQ. The CDR3 totals 15 residues. The CDR3 DNA is TGCGCCAGCAGCTTGGATACACAGCCAACCTACGAGCAGTACTTC. Amino acid sequence: CASSLDTQPTYEQYF.

This rearrangement joins TRBV6-6 to TRBJ2-5; TRBD2 agrees at 15 bases. CDR1 and CDR2 from the germline V gene are MNHNY and SVGAGI (reference sequence). This CDR3 contains 16 residues. Trimming cost V 2 bases and J 2 bases; bases outside gene matches: 0. CDR3 in amino acids: CASSYGTSGRQETQYF. CDR3 sequence (DNA): TGTGCCAGCAGTTACGGGACTAGCGGGAGGCAAGAGACCCAGTACTTC.

This chain uses TRBV29-1 with TRBJ2-2; TRBD1 might be the D (5 bases). CDR1 is SQVTM, CDR2 ANQGSEA, per germline. The CDR3 length is 13 residues. V was clipped by 5 bases and J by 7 bases, with 14 bases between them. CDR3 sequence (DNA): TGCAGCGTTCTTCCAGGGCCTGACGGGGAGCTGTTTTTT. Translating it yields CSVLPGPDGELFF.

This chain links TRBV12-5 with TRBJ1-5, with D unresolved. Per germline, CDR1 LGHNT and CDR2 FRNRAP. V lost 6 bases and J 3 bases, leaving 12 bases between the germline ends. CDR3 size: 14 residues. The CDR3 DNA follows: TGTGCTAGTGGCCCTGTCAGGCCCAATCAGCCCCAGCATTTT. Translation gives CASGPVRPNQPQHF.

This clonotype came up many times. The chain employs TRBV18 and TRBJ1-5; 7 bases agree with TRBD1. The CDR3 is 15 residues long. Trimming took 4 bases from V and 5 from J; bases not matched to a gene: 8. The germline V gene has CDR1 KGHSH and CDR2 LQKENI. The CDR3 DNA reads as TGTGCCAGCTCACTTGGGGGACAGAAGGATCAGCCCCAGCATTTT. This encodes CASSLGGQKDQPQHF.

This clonotype showed up just a few times. The chain has TRBV29-1 and TRBJ2-7; 8 nucleotides agree with TRBD2. The CDR3 is made up of 13 amino acids. CDR1 is SQVTM, CDR2 ANQGSEA, per germline. The V gene end was trimmed by 3 bases and the J gene end by 0 bases; junction bases not matched to a gene: 1. DNA for the CDR3: TGCAGCGTTGACGCGGGAGGCTCCTACGAGCAGTACTTC. Residues: CSVDAGGSYEQYF.

This clonotype was seen a handful of times. This sequence joins TRBV20-1 and TRBJ2-3, with TRBD2 identical over 7 bases. After removal of 1 base from V and 5 bases from J, the junction contained 9 bases not matched to a gene. The germline CDR1 and CDR2 sequences are DFQATT and SNEGSKA (reference sequence). The CDR3 is made up of 15 amino acids. The CDR3 DNA sequence: TGCAGTGCTAGAGTTCGCGGGAGCGTGGGAGATACGCAGTATTTT. This encodes CSARVRGSVGDTQYF.